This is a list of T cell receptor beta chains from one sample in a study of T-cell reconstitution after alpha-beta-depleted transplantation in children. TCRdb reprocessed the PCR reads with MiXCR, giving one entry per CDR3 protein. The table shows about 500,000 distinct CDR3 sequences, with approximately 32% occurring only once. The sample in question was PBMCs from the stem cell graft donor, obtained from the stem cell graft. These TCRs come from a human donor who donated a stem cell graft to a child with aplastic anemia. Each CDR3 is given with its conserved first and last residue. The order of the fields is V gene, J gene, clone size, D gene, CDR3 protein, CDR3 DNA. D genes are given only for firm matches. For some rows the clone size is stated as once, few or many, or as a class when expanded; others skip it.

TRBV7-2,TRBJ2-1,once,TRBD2,CASSPTSVDTNEQFF,TGTGCCAGCAGCCCGACTAGCGTGGATACTAATGAGCAGTTCTTC
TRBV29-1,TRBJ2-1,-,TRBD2,CSVEELAGGTFNEQFF,TGCAGCGTTGAAGAACTAGCGGGAGGAACCTTCAATGAGCAGTTCTTC
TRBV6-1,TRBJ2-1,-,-,CASLSVRGADEQFF,TGTGCCAGCCTTTCGGTAAGGGGGGCCGATGAGCAGTTCTTC
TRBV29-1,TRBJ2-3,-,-,CSASSRGAQYF,TGCAGCGCCTCGAGCAGGGGTGCGCAGTATTTT
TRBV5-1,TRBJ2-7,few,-,CASSTDLEYEQYF,TGCGCCAGCAGCACCGACCTAGAATACGAGCAGTACTTC
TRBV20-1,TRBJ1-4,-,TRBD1,CSARVRTGNEKLFF,TGCAGTGCTAGAGTAAGGACAGGGAATGAAAAACTGTTTTTT
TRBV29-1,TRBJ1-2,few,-,CSVEDPRSHGYTF,TGCAGCGTTGAAGATCCCCGATCTCATGGCTACACCTTC
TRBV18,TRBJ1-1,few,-,CASSGDRNTEAFF,TGTGCCAGCTCAGGTGACAGGAACACTGAAGCTTTCTTT
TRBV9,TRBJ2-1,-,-,CASSGTGVREQFF,TGTGCCAGCAGCGGGACGGGAGTTCGTGAGCAGTTCTTC
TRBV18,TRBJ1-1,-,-,CASSPESRTESTEAFF,TGTGCCAGCTCACCGGAGTCCCGGACAGAGAGCACTGAAGCTTTCTTT
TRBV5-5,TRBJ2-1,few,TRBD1,CASSMGDRGFANEQFF,TGTGCCAGCAGCATGGGGGACAGGGGTTTCGCGAATGAGCAGTTCTTC
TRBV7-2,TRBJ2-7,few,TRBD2,CASSFGVSGRAIEQYF,TGTGCCAGCAGCTTTGGGGTTAGCGGGAGGGCGATCGAGCAGTACTTC
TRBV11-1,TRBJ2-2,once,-,CASTPRPSNFFPGELFF,TGTGCCAGCACCCCACGACCGTCCAACTTCTTCCCTGGGGAGCTGTTTTTT
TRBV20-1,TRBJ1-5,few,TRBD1,CSVMEGGVQGAPEPQHF,TGCAGTGTCATGGAGGGGGGAGTACAGGGGGCGCCGGAGCCCCAGCATTTT
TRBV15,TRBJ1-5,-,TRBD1,CATSREPGQVAAQHF,TGTGCCACCAGCAGAGAGCCGGGACAGGTAGCAGCCCAGCATTTT
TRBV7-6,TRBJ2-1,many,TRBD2,CASSSGTSGTYSEQFF,TGTGCCAGCAGCTCCGGGACTAGCGGGACCTACAGTGAGCAGTTCTTC
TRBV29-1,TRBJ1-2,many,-,CSSEGQGSNGYGYTF,TGCAGCTCTGAGGGTCAGGGGTCGAACGGCTATGGCTACACCTTC
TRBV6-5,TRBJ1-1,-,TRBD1,CASSYSTGTNTEAFF,TGTGCCAGCAGTTATTCGACAGGGACGAACACTGAAGCTTTCTTT
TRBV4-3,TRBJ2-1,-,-,CASSQDDTSSYNEQFF,TGCGCCAGCAGCCAAGATGACACGAGCTCCTACAATGAGCAGTTCTTC
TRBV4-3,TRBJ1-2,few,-,CASSQDRFNYGYTF,TGCGCCAGCAGCCAAGACAGGTTTAACTATGGCTACACCTTC
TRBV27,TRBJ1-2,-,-,CAEAIRTLYGYTF,TGTGCCGAAGCTATACGTACATTGTATGGCTACACCTTC
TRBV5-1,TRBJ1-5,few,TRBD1,CASSLEGAGQPQHF,TGCGCCAGCAGCTTGGAGGGGGCTGGACAGCCCCAGCATTTT
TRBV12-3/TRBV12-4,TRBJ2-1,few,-,CASRLKISGDEQFF,TGTGCCAGCAGACTTAAAATTAGCGGAGATGAGCAGTTCTTC
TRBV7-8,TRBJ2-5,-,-,CASSFPMGEETQYF,TGTGCCAGCAGCTTCCCGATGGGGGAAGAGACCCAGTACTTC
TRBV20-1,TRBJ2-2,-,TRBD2,CSATGGYTGELFF,TGCAGTGCTACCGGGGGGTACACCGGGGAGCTGTTTTTT
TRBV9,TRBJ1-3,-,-,CASSVSAGRLSGNTIYF,TGTGCCAGCAGCGTTTCGGCAGGTCGCCTCTCTGGAAACACCATATATTTT
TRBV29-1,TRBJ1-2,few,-,CSVLRTERNYGYTF,TGCAGCGTTCTCCGGACAGAACGGAACTATGGCTACACCTTC
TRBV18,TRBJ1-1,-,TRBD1,CASGPDRDTEAFF,TGTGCCAGCGGCCCGGACAGGGACACTGAAGCTTTCTTT
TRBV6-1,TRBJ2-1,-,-,CASREDRSRNNEQFF,TGTGCCAGCAGGGAGGACAGAAGTAGGAACAATGAGCAGTTCTTC
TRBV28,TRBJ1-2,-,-,CASSTEGGEYGYTF,TGTGCCAGCTCAACCGAGGGGGGTGAATATGGCTACACCTTC
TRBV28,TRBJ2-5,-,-,CASSLYIGAQETQYF,TGTGCCAGCAGTTTATATATCGGGGCTCAAGAGACCCAGTACTTC
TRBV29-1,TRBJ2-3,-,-,CSVRGGGDTQYF,TGCAGCGTCAGGGGCGGAGGAGATACGCAGTATTTT
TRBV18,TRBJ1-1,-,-,CASSPKAGEAFF,TGTGCCAGCTCACCGAAAGCCGGTGAAGCTTTCTTT
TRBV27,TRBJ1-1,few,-,CASSPSGENTEAFF,TGTGCCAGCAGTCCCTCGGGGGAGAACACTGAAGCTTTCTTT
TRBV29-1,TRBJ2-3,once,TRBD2,CSVEAGGLPDTQYF,TGCAGCGTTGAAGCGGGGGGTCTGCCAGATACGCAGTATTTT
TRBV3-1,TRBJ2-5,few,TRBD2,CASSQAVLAVQETQYF,TGTGCCAGCAGCCAAGCCGTCCTAGCGGTCCAAGAGACCCAGTACTTC
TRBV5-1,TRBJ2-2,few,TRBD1,CASSLVGTGNTGELFF,TGCGCCAGCAGCTTGGTCGGGACAGGGAACACCGGGGAGCTGTTTTTT
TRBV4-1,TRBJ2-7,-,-,CASSRQAGGTYEQYF,TGCGCCAGCAGCCGTCAAGCCGGGGGCACTTACGAGCAGTACTTC
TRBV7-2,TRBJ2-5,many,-,CASSLRRSLQETQYF,TGTGCCAGCAGCTTGCGGAGGTCCCTTCAAGAGACCCAGTACTTC
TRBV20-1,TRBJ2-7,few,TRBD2,CSALISGSSYEQYF,TGCAGTGCTCTTATTAGCGGGAGTTCCTACGAGCAGTACTTC
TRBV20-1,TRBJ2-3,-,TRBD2,CCARVGGTTREDDTQYF,TGCTGTGCTAGAGTGGGGGGTACTACGCGGGAGGACGATACGCAGTATTTT
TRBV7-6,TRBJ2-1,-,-,CASSLAKGGSSGEQFF,TGTGCCAGCAGCTTAGCGAAAGGGGGTTCGAGTGGTGAGCAGTTCTTC
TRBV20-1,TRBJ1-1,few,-,CSARDHRNTEAFF,TGCAGTGCTAGAGATCACCGGAACACTGAAGCTTTCTTT
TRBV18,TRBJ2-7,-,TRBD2,CASSQTSGRAVEQYF,TGTGCCAGCTCGCAAACTAGCGGGAGGGCCGTCGAGCAGTACTTC
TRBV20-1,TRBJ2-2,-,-,CSAGTGDGELFF,TGCAGTGCTGGAACGGGAGATGGGGAGCTGTTTTTT
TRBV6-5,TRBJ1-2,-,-,CASSYRGGDIFNYGYTF,TGTGCCAGCAGTTACCGGGGTGGGGATATATTTAACTATGGCTACACCTTC
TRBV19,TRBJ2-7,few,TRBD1,CASTPDRGREQYF,TGTGCCAGTACCCCGGACAGGGGGCGAGAGCAGTACTTC
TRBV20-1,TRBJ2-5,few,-,CSARAGAEETQYF,TGCAGTGCTAGGGCCGGGGCCGAAGAGACCCAGTACTTC
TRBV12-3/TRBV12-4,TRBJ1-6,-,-,CASSFSSRSVVNSPLHF,TGTGCCAGCAGTTTTAGCAGTCGGTCTGTTGTTAACTCACCCCTCCACTTT